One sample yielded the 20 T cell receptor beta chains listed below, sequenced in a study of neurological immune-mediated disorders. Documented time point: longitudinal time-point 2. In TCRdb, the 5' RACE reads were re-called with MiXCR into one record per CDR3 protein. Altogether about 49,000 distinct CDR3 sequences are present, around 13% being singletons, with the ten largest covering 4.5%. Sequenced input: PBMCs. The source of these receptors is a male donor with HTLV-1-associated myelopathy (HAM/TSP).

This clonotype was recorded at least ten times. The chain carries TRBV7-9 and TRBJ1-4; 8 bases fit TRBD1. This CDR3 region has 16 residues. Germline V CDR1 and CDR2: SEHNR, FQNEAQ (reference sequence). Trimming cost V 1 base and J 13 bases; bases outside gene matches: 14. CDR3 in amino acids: CASSLVPRAGGGRLFF. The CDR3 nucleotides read TGTGCCAGCAGCTTAGTACCGCGGGCAGGGGGCGGAAGACTGTTTTTT. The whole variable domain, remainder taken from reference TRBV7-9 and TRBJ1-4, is DTGVSQNPRHKITKRGQNVTFRCDPISEHNRLYWYRQTLGQGPEFLTYFQNEAQLEKSRLLSDRFSAERPKGSFSTLEIQRTEQGDSAMYLCASSLVPRAGGGRLFFGSGTQLSVL.

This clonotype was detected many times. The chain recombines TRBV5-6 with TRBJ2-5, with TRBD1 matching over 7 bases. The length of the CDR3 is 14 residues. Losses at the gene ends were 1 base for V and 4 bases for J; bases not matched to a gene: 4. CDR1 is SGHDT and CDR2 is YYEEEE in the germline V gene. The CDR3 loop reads CASSLQGVVETQYF. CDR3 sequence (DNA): TGTGCCAGCAGCTTGCAGGGGGTGGTAGAGACCCAGTACTTC.

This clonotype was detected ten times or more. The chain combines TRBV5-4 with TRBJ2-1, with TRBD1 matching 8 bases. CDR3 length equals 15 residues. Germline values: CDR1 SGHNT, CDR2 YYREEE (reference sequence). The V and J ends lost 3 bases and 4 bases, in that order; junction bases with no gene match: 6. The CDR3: CASSSRDRGYNEQFF. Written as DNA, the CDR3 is TGTGCCAGCAGCTCGCGTGACAGGGGTTACAATGAGCAGTTCTTC.

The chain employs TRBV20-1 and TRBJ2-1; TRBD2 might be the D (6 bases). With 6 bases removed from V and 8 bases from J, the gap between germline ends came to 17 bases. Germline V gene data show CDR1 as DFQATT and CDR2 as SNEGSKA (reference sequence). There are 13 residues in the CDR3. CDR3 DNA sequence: TGCAGTGCCGTTACTAGCATGGTGCATGAGCAGTTCTTC. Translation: CSAVTSMVHEQFF.

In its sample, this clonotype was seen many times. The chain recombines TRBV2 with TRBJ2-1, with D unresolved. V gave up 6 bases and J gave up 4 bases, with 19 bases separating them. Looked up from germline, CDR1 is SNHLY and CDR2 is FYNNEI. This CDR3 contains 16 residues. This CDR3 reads CASRVVLVLGYNEQFF. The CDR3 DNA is TGTGCCAGCAGGGTCGTTCTTGTACTTGGATACAATGAGCAGTTCTTC.

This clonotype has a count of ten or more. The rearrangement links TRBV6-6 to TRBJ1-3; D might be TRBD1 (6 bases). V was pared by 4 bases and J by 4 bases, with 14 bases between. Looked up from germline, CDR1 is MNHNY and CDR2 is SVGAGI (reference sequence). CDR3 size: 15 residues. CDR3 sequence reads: CASSSQTGSGNTIYF. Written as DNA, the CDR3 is TGTGCCAGCAGTTCCCAGACAGGATCAGGAAACACCATATATTTT.

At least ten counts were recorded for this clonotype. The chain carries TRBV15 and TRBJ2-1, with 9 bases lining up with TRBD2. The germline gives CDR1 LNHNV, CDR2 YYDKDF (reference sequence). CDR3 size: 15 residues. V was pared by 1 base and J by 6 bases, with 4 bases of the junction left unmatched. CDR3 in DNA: TGTGCCACCAGCAGAGGAATAGCGGGGGTCAATGAGCAGTTCTTC. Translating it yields CATSRGIAGVNEQFF.

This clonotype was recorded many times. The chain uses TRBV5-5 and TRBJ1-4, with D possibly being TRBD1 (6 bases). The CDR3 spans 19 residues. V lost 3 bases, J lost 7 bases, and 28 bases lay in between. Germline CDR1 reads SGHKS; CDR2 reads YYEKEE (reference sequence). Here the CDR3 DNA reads TGTGCCAGCAGCTACTTCAGGCCCCCCGCCTTAGGACAGTCTGAAAAACTGTTTTTT. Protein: CASSYFRPPALGQSEKLFF.

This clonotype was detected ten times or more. The CDR3 spells CSAPRGGAGAYNEQFF. The CDR3 bases are TGCAGTGCCCCGAGAGGGGGGGCCGGGGCTTACAATGAGCAGTTCTTC. This chain links TRBV20-1 with TRBJ2-1; weak D call: TRBD2 (7 bases). CDR3 length: 16 residues. The V and J ends lost 6 bases and 4 bases respectively, with 22 bases between them. Germline loops: CDR1 DFQATT, CDR2 SNEGSKA (reference sequence).

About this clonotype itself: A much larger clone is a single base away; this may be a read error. The DNA of the CDR3 is TGTGCCAGCAGCTTAATTGAAGGGACTGGGGAGCAGTACTTC. As protein: CASSLIEGTGEQYF. The rearrangement links TRBV7-9 to TRBJ2-7; tentative D call: TRBD2 (6 bases). CDR1 and CDR2 from the germline V gene are SEHNR and FQNEAQ (reference sequence). V was cut by 2 bases and J by 7 bases, with 15 bases left in between. The CDR3 sequence is 14 residues long.

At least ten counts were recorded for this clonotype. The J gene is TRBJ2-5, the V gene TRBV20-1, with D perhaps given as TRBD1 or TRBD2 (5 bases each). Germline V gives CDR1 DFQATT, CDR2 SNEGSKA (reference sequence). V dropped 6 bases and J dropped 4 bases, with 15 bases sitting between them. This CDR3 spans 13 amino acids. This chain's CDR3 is CSAAGTVSETQYF. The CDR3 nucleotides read TGCAGTGCCGCCGGGACGGTATCAGAGACCCAGTACTTC.

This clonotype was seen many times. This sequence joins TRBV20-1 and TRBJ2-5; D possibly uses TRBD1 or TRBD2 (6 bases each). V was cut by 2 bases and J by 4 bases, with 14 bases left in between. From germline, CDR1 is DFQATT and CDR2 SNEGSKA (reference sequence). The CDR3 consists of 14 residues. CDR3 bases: TGCAGTGCTAGACGCCGGAGGGGGGTAGAGACCCAGTACTTC. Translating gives CSARRRRGVETQYF.

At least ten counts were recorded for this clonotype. CDR3 bases: TGCGCCAGCAGCCAGGCCCCCGAGGTGGGAAACTATGGCTACACCTTC. Its protein is CASSQAPEVGNYGYTF. This sequence joins TRBV4-3 and TRBJ1-2; D is undetermined. V lost 3 bases to trimming and J lost 2 bases, with 16 bases between them. This CDR3 has 16 amino acids. The V gene's germline CDR1 is LGHNA and CDR2 YSLEER.

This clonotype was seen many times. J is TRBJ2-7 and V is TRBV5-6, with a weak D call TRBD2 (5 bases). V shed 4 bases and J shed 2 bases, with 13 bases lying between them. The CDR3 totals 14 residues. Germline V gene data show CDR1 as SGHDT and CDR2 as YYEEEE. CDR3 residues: CASSPRADTYEQYF. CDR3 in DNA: TGTGCCAGCAGCCCGAGGGCAGATACCTACGAGCAGTACTTC.

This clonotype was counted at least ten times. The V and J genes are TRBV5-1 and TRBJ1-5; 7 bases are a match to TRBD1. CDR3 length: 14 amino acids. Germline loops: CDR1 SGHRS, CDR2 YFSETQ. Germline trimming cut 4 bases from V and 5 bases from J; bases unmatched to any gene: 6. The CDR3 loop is CASSPTGRDQPQHF. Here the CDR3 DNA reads TGCGCCAGCAGCCCGACAGGGAGGGATCAGCCCCAGCATTTT.

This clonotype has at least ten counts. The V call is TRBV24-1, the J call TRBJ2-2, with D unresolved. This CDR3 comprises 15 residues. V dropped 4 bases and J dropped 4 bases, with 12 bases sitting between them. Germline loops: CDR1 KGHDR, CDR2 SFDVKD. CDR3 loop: CATSEPRWGTGELFF. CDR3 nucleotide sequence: TGTGCCACCAGTGAGCCACGCTGGGGCACCGGGGAGCTGTTTTTT.

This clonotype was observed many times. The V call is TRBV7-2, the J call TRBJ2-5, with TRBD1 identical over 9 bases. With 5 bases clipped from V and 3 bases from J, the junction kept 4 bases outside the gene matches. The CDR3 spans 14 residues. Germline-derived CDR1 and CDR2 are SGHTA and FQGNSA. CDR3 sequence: CASSIRTGEETQYF. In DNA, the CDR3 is TGTGCCAGCAGCATAAGGACAGGGGAAGAGACCCAGTACTTC.

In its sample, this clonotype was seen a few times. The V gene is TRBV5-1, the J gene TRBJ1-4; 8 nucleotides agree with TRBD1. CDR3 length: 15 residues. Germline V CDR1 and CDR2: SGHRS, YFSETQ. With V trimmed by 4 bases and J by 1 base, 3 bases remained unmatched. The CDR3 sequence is CASSTGQGTNEKLFF. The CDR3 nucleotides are TGCGCCAGCAGCACTGGACAGGGAACTAATGAAAAACTGTTTTTT.

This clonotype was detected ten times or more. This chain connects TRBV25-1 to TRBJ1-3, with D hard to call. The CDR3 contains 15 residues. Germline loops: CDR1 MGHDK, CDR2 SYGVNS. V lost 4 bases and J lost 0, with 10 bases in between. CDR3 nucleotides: TGTGCCAGCAGTGTACTGGGCAACTCTGGAAACACCATATATTTT. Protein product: CASSVLGNSGNTIYF.

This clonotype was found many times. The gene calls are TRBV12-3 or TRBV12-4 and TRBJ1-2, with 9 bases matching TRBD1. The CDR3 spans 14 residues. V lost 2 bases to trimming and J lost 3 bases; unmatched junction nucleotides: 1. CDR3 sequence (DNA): TGTGCCAGCAGTTTAAGGACAGGGGACTATGGCTACACCTTC. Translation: CASSLRTGDYGYTF.